This TCR beta chain was observed in a study of blood T cells in healthy people across ages. A second 7 to 11 cycle PCR used barcoded and J-beta primers. TCRdb reprocessed the 5' RACE reads via MiXCR and lists one record per CDR3 protein. Of around 1,000,000 distinct CDR3 sequences listed, 20% to 25% are singletons. Germline lookup yields CDR1 WNHNN and CDR2 SYGVQD (reference sequence). The CDR3 sequence is 15 residues long. Trimming pared 0 bases from V and 8 bases from J, leaving 13 bases between. Individuals who donated were healthy Caucasians from Russia aged 6 to 90. These records were also assigned to another study, of T cells of mothers and their children.

The V call is TRBV10-1, the J call TRBJ1-4; D possibly corresponds to TRBD1 (5 bases). The sequencing input was blood. This TCR was recovered from a girl aged 2 to 10 in good health. Here the CDR3 DNA reads TGCGCCAGCAGTGAGTCCAGGGAAACATGGGAAAAACTGTTTTTT. This translates into CASSESRETWEKLFF.